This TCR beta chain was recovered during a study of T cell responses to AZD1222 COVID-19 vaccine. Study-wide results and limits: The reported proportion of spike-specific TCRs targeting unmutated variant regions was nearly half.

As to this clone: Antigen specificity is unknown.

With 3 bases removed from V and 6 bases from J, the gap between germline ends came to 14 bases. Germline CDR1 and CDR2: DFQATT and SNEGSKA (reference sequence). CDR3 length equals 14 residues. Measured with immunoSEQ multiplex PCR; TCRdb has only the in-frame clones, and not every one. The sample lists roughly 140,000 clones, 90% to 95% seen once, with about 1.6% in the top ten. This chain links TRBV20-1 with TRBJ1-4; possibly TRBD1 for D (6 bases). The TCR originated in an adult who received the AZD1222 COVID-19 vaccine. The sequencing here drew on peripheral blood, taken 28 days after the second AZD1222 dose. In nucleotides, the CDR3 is TGCAGTGCTAGTTGGGGCAGGGGAGATGAAAAACTGTTTTTT. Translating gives CSASWGRGDEKLFF.